The subject of this entry is one TCR beta chain. The data were taken from a study of blood T cell repertoires in COVID-19. On the study more broadly: The study drew acute and convalescent COVID-19 samples from the United States, Italy and Spain. PBMCs, B-cell-depleted T cells, or T cells provided the cDNA or gDNA that made up the material.

V was clipped by 6 bases and J by 1 base, with 12 bases between them. This CDR3 is built from 15 residues. Per the germline V gene, CDR1 is LNHDA and CDR2 is SQIVND (reference sequence). In the original analysis: Nucleated cell number was recorded as an estimate derived from reference gene primer amplification. Using immunoSEQ multiplex PCR, the repertoire was profiled, and TCRdb retains in-frame clones only, with some absent. V and J calls and clone size are those listed in that table; D and trimming were worked out from the DNA. The table lists tens of thousands of clones, approximately 90% of them singletons.

The sample comprised peripheral blood. This chain uses TRBV19 with TRBJ2-2, with a tentative D call TRBD2 (5 bases). This sequence originates from a man aged 50 or older with active or convalescent COVID-19. CDR3 in DNA: TGTGCCAGTAGAGGAGGCCCCGAGAACACCGGGGAGCTGTTTTTT. It encodes CASRGGPENTGELFF.